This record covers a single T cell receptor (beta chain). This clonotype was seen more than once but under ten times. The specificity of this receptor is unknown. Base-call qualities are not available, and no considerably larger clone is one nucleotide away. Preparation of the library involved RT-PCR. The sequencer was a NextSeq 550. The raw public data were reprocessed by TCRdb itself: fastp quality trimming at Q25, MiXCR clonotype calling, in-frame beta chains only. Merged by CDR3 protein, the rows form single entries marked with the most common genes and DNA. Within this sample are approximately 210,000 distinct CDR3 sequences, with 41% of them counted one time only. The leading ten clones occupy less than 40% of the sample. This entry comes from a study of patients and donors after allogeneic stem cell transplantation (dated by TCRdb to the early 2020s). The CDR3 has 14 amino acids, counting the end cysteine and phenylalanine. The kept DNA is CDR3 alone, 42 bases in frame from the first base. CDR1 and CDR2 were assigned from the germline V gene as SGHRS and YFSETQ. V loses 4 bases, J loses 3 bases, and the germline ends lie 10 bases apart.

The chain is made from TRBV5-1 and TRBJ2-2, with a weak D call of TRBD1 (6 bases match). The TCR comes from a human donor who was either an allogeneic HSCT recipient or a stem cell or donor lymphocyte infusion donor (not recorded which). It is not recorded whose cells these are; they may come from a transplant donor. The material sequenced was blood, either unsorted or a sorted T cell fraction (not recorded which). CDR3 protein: CASSPRQDTGELFF. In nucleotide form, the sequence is TGCGCCAGCAGCCCGAGACAGGACACCGGGGAGCTGTTTTTT. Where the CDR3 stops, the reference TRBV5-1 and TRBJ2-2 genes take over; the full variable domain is KAGVTQTPRYLIKTRGQQVTLSCSPISGHRSVSWYQQTPGQGLQFLFEYFSETQRNKGNFPGRFSGRQFSNSRSEMNVSTLELGDSALYLCASSPRQDTGELFFGEGSRLTVL.